This T cell receptor (beta chain) was recorded in a study of blood T cell repertoires in COVID-19. Overall study: Sites in the United States, Italy and Spain provided acute and convalescent COVID-19 samples. T cells, B-cell-depleted T cells, or PBMCs supplied cDNA or gDNA.

The CDR3 is made up of 14 amino acids. The germline V gene has CDR1 SGHRS and CDR2 YFSETQ. The ends were cut back, 0 bases at V and 1 base at J, with 4 bases in the middle. Methods used by the authors: Reference gene primer amplification in the assay estimated nucleated cell counts. Here immunoSEQ multiplex PCR was the method, and the copy in TCRdb shows in-frame clones only, minus some. D and trimming come from the DNA, and the V and J calls and clone size come from that table. The table lists about 140,000 clones, 60% to 85% of them singletons. Sequencing used peripheral blood. The chain couples TRBV5-1 to TRBJ1-4, with D hard to call. The sequence was collected from a man aged 50-59 years with acute or convalescent COVID-19. The CDR3 region has the DNA TGCGCCAGCAGCTTGGCTCTAACTAATGAAAAACTGTTTTTT. Its protein product is CASSLALTNEKLFF.